This T cell receptor (beta chain) comes out of a study of a mutant IDH1 vaccine in newly diagnosed glioma. The table came from immunoSEQ multiplex PCR; TCRdb's copy has only in-frame clones and leaves some out. The sample lists roughly 32,000 clones, 80% to 85% occurring once. Turning to this clone: Its matching antigen is unknown.

Noted time point: week 35, safety follow-up. In the vaccine, a single dose held 300 ug of the mutant IDH1 20-mer peptide, along with topical imiquimod. The length of the CDR3 is 15 residues. Trimming took 6 bases from V and 0 from J; bases not matched to a gene: 8. CDR1 and CDR2 from the germline V gene are MNHNS and SASEGT. Sequencing was performed on PBMCs, taken from a glioma patient whose treatment included an IDH1 peptide vaccine. This TCR was recovered from a woman in her late teens or twenties with glioma. This sequence joins TRBV6-1 and TRBJ2-7, with 7 bases matching TRBD1. This CDR3 reads CASRGETGSSYEQYF. CDR3 sequence (DNA): TGTGCCAGCAGAGGAGAGACAGGGAGCTCCTACGAGCAGTACTTC.